This is a list of T cell receptor beta chains from one sample in a study of Graves' ophthalmopathy and Graves' hyperthyroidism. TCRdb re-called the multiplex PCR reads with MiXCR, one entry per CDR3 protein. The data hold a few hundred thousand distinct CDR3 sequences, with roughly 17% observed a single time. The specimen sequenced was peripheral blood. Source of these receptors: an adult woman with stable Graves' hyperthyroidism. Both conserved end residues are part of each CDR3. Fields, in order: D gene, J gene, clone size, V gene, CDR3 DNA, CDR3 protein. A D gene is named only where the DNA matches it firmly. Rows may omit the clone size; those that give it use once, few, many or a size class.

.	TRBJ2-7	many	TRBV28	TGTGCCAGCATCCGGAACTCCTACGAGCAGTACTTC	CASIRNSYEQYF
TRBD2	TRBJ2-7	many	TRBV28	TGTGCCAGCACCCCGGGGGGCCTAGCGGGAGGGAGATGGGGCGACGAGCAGTACTTC	CASTPGGLAGGRWGDEQYF
.	TRBJ1-5	many	TRBV7-8	TGTGCCAGCAGCTTAGTCGCGGGGAACCTCAATCAGCCCCAGCATTTT	CASSLVAGNLNQPQHF
TRBD1	TRBJ1-5	.	TRBV19	TGTGCCAGTAGTAGCCGGGACAGCGGGGGAAGCAATCAGCCCCAGCATTTT	CASSSRDSGGSNQPQHF
.	TRBJ2-5	many	TRBV11-2	TGTGCCAGCAGCCGTGGGGCTCAAGAGACCCAGTACTTC	CASSRGAQETQYF
TRBD1	TRBJ2-5	many	TRBV5-1	TGCGCCAGCAGTACTACAGGGGCCCTTAGTCTCGAGACCCAGTACTTC	CASSTTGALSLETQYF
.	TRBJ2-1	many	TRBV28	TGTGCCAGCAGGGAGCTGCTGGGCGAGCAGTTCTTC	CASRELLGEQFF
.	TRBJ2-7	.	TRBV6-2/TRBV6-3	TGTGCCAGCAGTTTTACTGTATCGGAGGAGCAGTACTTC	CASSFTVSEEQYF
.	TRBJ2-5	many	TRBV12-3/TRBV12-4	TGTGCCAGCAGCGCACGAACCACCCGGCAAGAGACCCAGTACTTC	CASSARTTRQETQYF
TRBD2	TRBJ2-6	.	TRBV5-6	TGTGCCAGCAGCTTTCGGGGGGCTGGGGCCAACGTCCTGACTTTC	CASSFRGAGANVLTF
.	TRBJ1-5	many	TRBV28	TGTGCCAGCAGTTTATTTTCCCGTAAGGGGCCCCAGCATTTT	CASSLFSRKGPQHF
.	TRBJ2-7	many	TRBV20-1	TGCAGTGCTTCGCAGTCAACCTCCTACGAGCAGTACTTC	CSASQSTSYEQYF
TRBD1	TRBJ2-5	many	TRBV6-1	TGTGCCAGCAGTCAACGACAGGGGTCAGAGACCCAGTACTTC	CASSQRQGSETQYF
.	TRBJ1-1	many	TRBV7-8	TGTGCCAGCAGCTCCTACAGGGACACTGAAGCTTTCTTT	CASSSYRDTEAFF
.	TRBJ2-7	many	TRBV30	TGTGCCTGGGCATTAGCGTCCCGACGGGGCGAGCAGTACTTC	CAWALASRRGEQYF
.	TRBJ2-7	once	TRBV11-2	TGTGCCAGCAGCCTTTCTCTTGGGGGGACGGTGACAACCTACGAGCAGTACTTC	CASSLSLGGTVTTYEQYF
.	TRBJ2-4	many	TRBV28	TGTGCCAGCAGTTTAAGCTGGGGCAGAATGAACATTCAGTACTTC	CASSLSWGRMNIQYF
.	TRBJ2-7	many	TRBV12-3/TRBV12-4	TGTGCCAGCAGTTTGCAGCGCTACGAGCAGTACTTC	CASSLQRYEQYF
.	TRBJ1-5	.	TRBV7-9	TGTGCCAGCAGCTCGGACAGTAGAAATCAGCCCCGGCATTTT	CASSSDSRNQPRHF
TRBD2	TRBJ2-7	many	TRBV12-3/TRBV12-4	TGTGCCAGCACTGTAGGTAGGAGGGGAGGGTCCGAGCAGTACTTC	CASTVGRRGGSEQYF
.	TRBJ1-2	many	TRBV6-5	TGTGCCAGCAGTTATCTCGGCTACACCTTC	CASSYLGYTF
.	TRBJ1-1	many	TRBV29-1	TGCAGCGTTGAAAGGCAGGGGAACACTGAAGCTTTCTTT	CSVERQGNTEAFF
TRBD1	TRBJ1-5	many	TRBV4-2	TGTGCCAGCAGCCCCCTGGGACAGGGACTTCAGCCCCAGCATTTT	CASSPLGQGLQPQHF
TRBD1	TRBJ2-5	many	TRBV7-6	TGTGCCAGCAGCCACGGACAGGGGGATTACCAAGAGACCCAGTACTTC	CASSHGQGDYQETQYF
TRBD1	TRBJ2-3	few	TRBV6-2/TRBV6-3	TGTGCCACCAGCAACAAGGGGCAGGGGGATAGCACAGATACGCAGTATTTT	CATSNKGQGDSTDTQYF
.	TRBJ2-7	many	TRBV6-5	TGTGCCAGCAGTTACCACCTAGACTACGAGCAGTACTTC	CASSYHLDYEQYF
TRBD2	TRBJ2-5	many	TRBV5-6	TGTGCCAGCTCTAGCGGGAGATTTCAGACCCAGTACTTC	CASSSGRFQTQYF
TRBD1	TRBJ2-7	many	TRBV27	TGTGCCAGCAGCTCTACAGGGGGCAGTACCTACGAGCAGTACTTC	CASSSTGGSTYEQYF
TRBD1	TRBJ1-5	.	TRBV19	TGTGCCAGTAGTACCTCTTTCCCGCGACAGGGAAGTAATCAGCCCCAGCATTTT	CASSTSFPRQGSNQPQHF
.	TRBJ2-7	many	TRBV6-2/TRBV6-3	TGTGCCAGCACTCCGGCGGTAGTTGACGAGCAGTACTTC	CASTPAVVDEQYF
.	TRBJ1-6	many	TRBV28	TGTGCCAGCAGTTTCGGCAGAGATAATTCACCCCTCCACTTT	CASSFGRDNSPLHF
.	TRBJ1-1	many	TRBV24-1	TGTGCCACCAGTGTAGGGCAGAACACTGAAGCTTTCTTT	CATSVGQNTEAFF
.	TRBJ2-7	.	TRBV6-1	TGTGCCAGCTTGGACAGGGATGGGGGGGTGTACGAGCAGTACTTC	CASLDRDGGVYEQYF
.	TRBJ1-1	many	TRBV28	TGTGCCAGCAGCAATGGGGGTTCGCTGAACACTGAAGCTTTCTTT	CASSNGGSLNTEAFF
TRBD1	TRBJ1-1	many	TRBV29-1	TGCAGCGTGTTGACAGGGGGCACCACTGAAGCTTTCTTT	CSVLTGGTTEAFF
.	TRBJ2-7	many	TRBV20-1	TGCAGTGCTAGATCACAGGCCTACGAGCAGTACTTC	CSARSQAYEQYF
.	TRBJ2-5	many	TRBV15	TGTGCCACCAGCAGTCCCACAGATTACCAAGAGACCCAGTACTTC	CATSSPTDYQETQYF
.	TRBJ1-1	few	TRBV3-1	TGTGCCAGCACAAAACTGGGGAACACTGAAGCTTTCTTT	CASTKLGNTEAFF
TRBD1	TRBJ1-2	many	TRBV28	TGTGCCAGCAGTTTATACAGGGGGCTCGGCTATGGCTACACCTTC	CASSLYRGLGYGYTF
TRBD2	TRBJ2-2	few	TRBV12-5	TGTGCTAGTGGCCCTACGGGACTAGCGGGATCGAACACCGGGGAGCTGTTTTTT	CASGPTGLAGSNTGELFF
.	TRBJ1-1	many	TRBV27	TGTGCCAGCAGTACCCTTTCGGAGAACACTGAAGCTTTCTTT	CASSTLSENTEAFF
.	TRBJ2-1	few	TRBV4-1	TGCGCCAGCAGCCAAGATCCCGAGCAATACAATGAGCAGTTCTTC	CASSQDPEQYNEQFF
TRBD2	TRBJ2-5	many	TRBV7-2	TGTGCCAGCAGCTTAGCAGGAGCGGGAGGGCCAGATGCAGAGACCCAGTACTTC	CASSLAGAGGPDAETQYF
.	TRBJ2-7	.	TRBV12-3/TRBV12-4	TGTGCCAGCAGTTTATATGCAGCTTCCTACGAGCAGTACTTC	CASSLYAASYEQYF
.	TRBJ1-6	many	TRBV10-3	TGTGCCATGAGGTTTGCGGAGAATTCACCCCTCCACTTT	CAMRFAENSPLHF